The T cell receptor (beta chain) described here comes from a study of blood T cell repertoires in COVID-19. Overall study context: Donors in the United States, Italy and Spain gave samples during acute or convalescent COVID-19. The cDNA or gDNA used as material had been derived from T cells, B-cell-depleted T cells, or PBMCs.

CDR3 size: 13 residues. Trimming took 5 bases from V and 3 from J; bases not matched to a gene: 4. Per germline, CDR1 LNHDA and CDR2 SQIVND (reference sequence). This table comes from immunoSEQ multiplex PCR, and its TCRdb copy is limited to in-frame clones, with some not included. The table shows some 90,000 clones, with under 95% occurring only once. The J gene is TRBJ2-7, the V gene TRBV19, with 7 bases that match TRBD1. Sequences were obtained from peripheral blood. The source of this sequence is a woman in her fifties or sixties in a cohort sampled during active COVID-19. CDR3 protein: CASSPGTDYEQYF. Written as DNA, the CDR3 is TGTGCCAGTAGTCCGGGGACAGACTACGAGCAGTACTTC.